This TCR beta chain was sequenced for a study of blood T cell repertoires in COVID-19. The overall study: T cells, B-cell-depleted T cells, or PBMCs provided the cDNA or gDNA that served as material.

As handled by the study authors: Scientists estimated how many nucleated cells there were by amplifying reference gene primers. Method: immunoSEQ multiplex PCR; TCRdb's copy keeps in-frame clones and lacks some. D and trimming were read from the DNA, whereas the V and J calls and clone size are those reported in that table. The table lists some 210,000 clones, about 92% of them singletons. The CDR3 extends over 15 amino acids. The trim removed 5 bases at V and 2 bases at J, leaving 8 bases unmatched. Germline assignment: CDR1 GTSNPN and CDR2 SVGIG (reference sequence). The source of this sequence is a man aged 25 to 40 with acute or convalescent COVID-19. The V call is TRBV30, the J call TRBJ1-4; TRBD1 matches at 7 bases. Specimen: peripheral blood. CDR3 nucleotide sequence: TGTGCCTGGGGGGGACAGTTGCGGACTAATGAAAAACTGTTTTTT. Its protein product is CAWGGQLRTNEKLFF.